The table lists the clone carrying this T cell receptor (beta chain) with a count of one. The sample originates from a study of T cell responses to AZD1222 COVID-19 vaccine. This CDR3 comprises 19 residues. CDR1 MNHEY and CDR2 SMNVEV come from the germline V gene (reference sequence). Losses at the gene ends were 6 bases for V and 5 bases for J; bases not matched to a gene: 22. Clones were sequenced by immunoSEQ multiplex PCR, and TCRdb holds only the in-frame ones, with some missing. The sample shows under 170,000 clones, around nine tenths of them seen only once. Sequencing was performed on peripheral blood, taken 28 days after the second AZD1222 dose. The chain couples TRBV27 to TRBJ1-2, with 9 bases fitting TRBD1. This receptor was taken from an adult who received the AZD1222 COVID-19 vaccine. DNA for the CDR3: TGTGCCAGCAGGCCGGGGACTGGGGGACAGGGTTCCCCCGGGTATGGCTACACCTTC. It translates to CASRPGTGGQGSPGYGYTF.